Shown below are 24 T cell receptor beta chains from a single sample sequenced in a study of spatial heterogeneity in lung cancer. Time point meaning: blood at routine non-recurrence follow-up after resection. Unsorted whole RNA of tumor, nontumor lung or frozen PBMC was sequenced. TCRdb re-called the 5' RACE reads through MiXCR, storing one row per CDR3 protein. The sample has around 120,000 distinct CDR3 sequences, more than 10% seen once; the top ten hold around a sixth. The input for sequencing was PBMCs, taken at follow-up. The receptors here all came from a male donor with early-stage non-small cell lung cancer.

This clonotype was recorded at least ten times. J is TRBJ1-5 and V is TRBV2, with TRBD1 matching over 7 bases. J lost 2 bases, V lost 2 bases, and 12 bases had no gene match. CDR3 length: 18 amino acids. CDR1 and CDR2 (germline): SNHLY, FYNNEI. CDR3 residues: CASSERQRTGGGNQPQHF. CDR3 sequence (DNA): TGTGCCAGCAGTGAAAGACAGAGGACAGGAGGGGGCAATCAGCCCCAGCATTTT.

J is TRBJ2-7 and V is TRBV24-1, with D possibly TRBD1 on 5 matching bases. CDR1 and CDR2 (germline): KGHDR, SFDVKD. V lost 2 bases to trimming and J lost 7 bases, with 11 bases between them. The CDR3 has 13 amino acids. The CDR3 coding sequence is TGTGCCACCAGTGATTCCGCAGGGTCGGAGCAGTACTTC. This codes for CATSDSAGSEQYF.

This clonotype was counted a few times. This chain connects TRBV10-2 to TRBJ2-7, with a weak D call TRBD2 (7 bases). Germline V gene data show CDR1 as WSHSY and CDR2 as SAAADI. V lost 3 bases and J 3 bases, leaving 18 bases between the germline ends. This CDR3 contains 16 residues. CDR3 nucleotides: TGCGCCAGCAGTGATCCTGGGAGGGGGGCTCTCTACGAGCAGTACTTC. Translated: CASSDPGRGALYEQYF.

This clonotype has at least ten counts. The chain recombines TRBV3-1 with TRBJ1-1; D is perhaps TRBD1 (6 bases). The V gene's germline CDR1 is LGHDT and CDR2 YNNKEL (reference sequence). V dropped 4 bases and J dropped 5 bases, with 23 bases sitting between them. This CDR3 is built from 17 residues. CDR3 residues: CASSPGYAQGQKTEAFF. CDR3 nucleotides: TGTGCCAGCAGCCCAGGATACGCGCAGGGGCAAAAGACTGAAGCTTTCTTT.

In this sample, this clonotype turned up a few times. The chain employs TRBV20-1 and TRBJ1-5, with D possibly TRBD1 on 5 matching bases. The CDR3 extends over 15 amino acids. The ends were cut back, 5 bases at V and 6 bases at J, with 20 bases in the middle. In germline, CDR1 is DFQATT, CDR2 SNEGSKA (reference sequence). The CDR3 sequence is CSASSDRTTPQPQHF. The CDR3 nucleotides read TGCAGTGCTTCAAGCGACAGAACTACCCCTCAGCCCCAGCATTTT.

This rearrangement joins TRBV14 to TRBJ2-5, with no clear D. Trimming pared 0 bases from V and 5 bases from J, leaving 10 bases between. From germline, CDR1 is SGHDN and CDR2 FVKESK. The CDR3 runs to 14 residues. The CDR3 DNA is TGTGCCAGCAGCCAAGAAGGTTTGCAGGAGACCCAGTACTTC. Its protein is CASSQEGLQETQYF.

This clonotype was observed many times. The chain employs TRBV7-2 and TRBJ2-1; D gene unclear. Germline V gene data show CDR1 as SGHTA and CDR2 as FQGNSA. V was cut by 5 bases and J by 0 bases, with 2 bases left in between. The CDR3 runs to 12 residues. The CDR3 sequence: CASSTSYNEQFF. The CDR3 coding sequence is TGTGCCAGCAGCACCTCCTACAATGAGCAGTTCTTC.

This chain connects TRBV19 to TRBJ2-1; no clear D gene. There are 15 residues in the CDR3. Trimming left V 5 bases short and J 6 bases short, with 17 bases between. Germline CDR1 reads LNHDA; CDR2 reads SQIVND (reference sequence). CDR3 amino acids: CASSGTRVLGNEQFF. The CDR3 coding sequence is TGTGCCAGTAGTGGTACACGGGTACTGGGCAATGAGCAGTTCTTC.

This clonotype was counted between two and nine times. The V and J genes are TRBV29-1 and TRBJ1-2; 8 bases agree with TRBD1. With 6 bases clipped from V and 4 bases from J, the junction kept 4 bases outside the gene matches. CDR1 and CDR2 from the germline V gene are SQVTM and ANQGSEA. CDR3 length: 12 amino acids. CDR3: CSVGQETYGYTF. Written as DNA, the CDR3 is TGCAGCGTGGGACAGGAGACCTATGGCTACACCTTC.

This clonotype occurred a few times. The V call is TRBV7-2, the J call TRBJ1-5, with D tentatively TRBD1 (5 bases). V lost 4 bases to trimming and J lost 0 bases, with 16 bases between them. The CDR3 runs to 17 residues. Germline CDR1 reads SGHTA; CDR2 reads FQGNSA. This chain's CDR3 is CASSYSGTRYSNQPQHF. CDR3 sequence (DNA): TGTGCCAGCAGCTACTCCGGGACGCGATATAGCAATCAGCCCCAGCATTTT.

The CDR3 here is CSAKTGSGTDTQYF. In DNA, the CDR3 is TGCAGTGCTAAGACAGGGTCGGGCACAGATACGCAGTATTTT. The V call is TRBV20-1, the J call TRBJ2-3; 7 bases align to TRBD1. CDR1 is DFQATT and CDR2 is SNEGSKA in the germline V gene (reference sequence). V lost 4 bases, J lost 1 base, and 5 bases stayed unmatched. This CDR3 has 14 residues.

This clonotype showed up many times. The rearrangement joins TRBV20-1 to TRBJ1-1; D unresolved. The germline V and J ends were trimmed by 5 bases and 5 bases, with 18 bases remaining between them. The CDR3 is 14 residues long. In germline, CDR1 is DFQATT, CDR2 SNEGSKA (reference sequence). This CDR3 reads CSAPRSVRRTEAFF. CDR3 bases: TGCAGTGCTCCCAGGTCGGTCAGAAGGACTGAAGCTTTCTTT.

This chain joins TRBV12-3 or TRBV12-4 and TRBJ2-5; a possible D gene is TRBD1 (6 bases). The CDR3 totals 18 residues. V lost 6 bases, J lost 2 bases, and 25 bases lay in between. CDR3 sequence reads: CASSPTGHIRLTQETQYF. The CDR3 bases are TGTGCCAGCAGCCCCACGGGACATATAAGGCTTACACAAGAGACCCAGTACTTC.

This clonotype appeared many times. The gene calls are TRBV20-1 and TRBJ2-7; D unclear. This CDR3 has 14 amino acids. V lost 3 bases and J 0 bases, leaving 12 bases between the germline ends. From germline, CDR1 is DFQATT and CDR2 SNEGSKA (reference sequence). CDR3 protein: CSASHPESSYEQYF. CDR3 sequence (DNA): TGCAGTGCTAGTCACCCTGAAAGCTCCTACGAGCAGTACTTC.

This clonotype was seen a few times. This sequence joins TRBV6-5 and TRBJ1-5, with D possibly TRBD1 on 5 matching bases. CDR1 MNHEY and CDR2 SVGAGI come from the germline V gene. The CDR3 covers 15 residues. V was shortened by 0 bases and J by 5 bases, with 11 bases between the two germline ends. CDR3 DNA: TGTGCCAGCAGTTACTCGAGTCGGGGGGATCAGCCCCAGCATTTT. Translated: CASSYSSRGDQPQHF.

This clonotype showed up just a few times. The chain couples TRBV2 to TRBJ2-5; 7 bases align to TRBD1. J lost 1 base, V lost 7 bases, and 9 bases had no gene match. The CDR3 sequence is 15 residues long. Germline assignment: CDR1 SNHLY and CDR2 FYNNEI. The CDR3 nucleotides are TGTGCCAGCACCCCGAAGGACAGGCGCCAAGAGACCCAGTACTTC. Translation: CASTPKDRRQETQYF.

This clonotype has a count of ten or more. The genes are TRBV5-4 and TRBJ2-1, with 8 bases that match TRBD2. Germline V gene sequence: CDR1 SGHNT, CDR2 YYREEE (reference sequence). Trimming took 1 base from V and 5 from J; bases not matched to a gene: 11. The CDR3 has 17 amino acids. CDR3 DNA sequence: TGTGCCAGCAGCTTGCGGCCCTCTGGCGGGGGGAACAATGAGCAGTTCTTC. Translated: CASSLRPSGGGNNEQFF. Full variable domain (missing parts from reference TRBV5-4 and TRBJ2-1): ETGVTQSPTHLIKTRGQQVTLRCSSQSGHNTVSWYQQALGQGPQFIFQYYREEENGRGNFPPRFSGLQFPNYSSELNVNALELDDSALYLCASSLRPSGGGNNEQFFGPGTRLTVL.

This clonotype has a count of ten or more. The chain uses TRBV28 and TRBJ1-5; D remains ambiguous. V lost 8 bases, J lost 2 bases, and 19 bases lay in between. CDR3 length equals 16 residues. From germline, CDR1 is MDHEN and CDR2 SYDVKM. In DNA, the CDR3 is TGTGCCAGCGAATATGGCCTGCGAGGGCGCAATCAGCCCCAGCATTTT. It yields the protein CASEYGLRGRNQPQHF.

This clonotype showed up many times. The chain couples TRBV20-1 to TRBJ2-1; 14 positions match TRBD2. This CDR3 is 13 amino acids long. J gave up 5 bases and V 7 bases, and 1 base lay outside the gene matches. The germline CDR1 and CDR2 sequences are DFQATT and SNEGSKA (reference sequence). The CDR3 spells CSEGLAGDNEQFF. The CDR3, as DNA: TGCAGTGAGGGACTAGCGGGGGACAATGAGCAGTTCTTC.

The chain is built from TRBV5-1 and TRBJ1-6; no clear D. V was cut by 6 bases and J by 7 bases, with 14 bases left in between. Germline values: CDR1 SGHRS, CDR2 YFSETQ. The CDR3 sequence is 14 residues long. In nucleotides, the CDR3 is TGCGCCAGCACCGTAGGAGGATCCAATTCACCCCTCCACTTT. This encodes CASTVGGSNSPLHF.

The chain employs TRBV29-1 and TRBJ2-5; TRBD2 agrees at 7 bases. The CDR3 extends over 11 amino acids. Germline V lookup: CDR1 SQVTM, CDR2 ANQGSEA. Here the CDR3 DNA reads TGCACCGGGGGGATGGGAGAGACCCAGTACTTC. This codes for CTGGMGETQYF.

The rearrangement uses TRBV6-4 and TRBJ1-6; D is perhaps TRBD1 (6 bases). Germline CDR1 and CDR2: MRHNA and SNTAGT. V shed 6 bases and J shed 6 bases, with 12 bases lying between them. This CDR3 has 14 amino acids. Here the CDR3 DNA reads TGTGCCAGCAGGAGGGAGGGGGTTAATTCACCCCTCCACTTT. Protein sequence: CASRREGVNSPLHF.

This clonotype was observed a few times. This chain uses TRBV12-3 or TRBV12-4 with TRBJ1-2; D is perhaps TRBD1 (6 bases). The V and J ends lost 4 bases and 2 bases respectively, with 11 bases between them. The CDR3 extends over 14 amino acids. CDR3 nucleotide sequence: TGTGCCAGCAGTTCCACCACAGGGAACTATGGCTACACCTTC. This sequence encodes CASSSTTGNYGYTF.

This clonotype was seen repeatedly, ten times or more. The CDR3 DNA reads as TGTGCCATCAAGGAAGGGGCGGCCGCTTATTCACCCCTCCACTTT. The encoded protein is CAIKEGAAAYSPLHF. This sequence joins TRBV10-3 and TRBJ1-6; D perhaps matches TRBD1 (5 bases). V was trimmed by 7 bases and J by 8 bases, leaving 18 bases between them. This CDR3 comprises 15 residues. Germline loops: CDR1 ENHRY, CDR2 SYGVKD.